One T cell receptor (beta chain) is described in this entry. At the DNA level, this CDR3 is encoded by other sequences in the same sample as well. The data are from a study of blood T cell repertoires in COVID-19. Across the study: Italy, Spain and the United States were the sources of the convalescent and acute COVID-19 samples. Sources were T cells, B-cell-depleted T cells, or PBMCs; the material itself was cDNA or gDNA.

The CDR3 is 14 amino acids. Per the germline V gene, CDR1 is SEHNR and CDR2 is FQNEAQ (reference sequence). V was pared by 5 bases and J by 5 bases, with 2 bases of the junction left unmatched. Authors' analysis steps: Reference gene primers were amplified, and this amplification served to estimate nucleated cell counts. The repertoire was sequenced with immunoSEQ multiplex PCR; TCRdb's copy has only in-frame clones and lacks some. V and J calls and clone size come straight from that table; D and trimming were deduced from the DNA. This sample has 200,000 or so clones, with 80% to 85% found just once.

This receptor was obtained from a woman aged 55 to 70 with acute or convalescent COVID-19. The sequenced sample was peripheral blood. V usage is TRBV7-9 and J usage is TRBJ1-4, with 10 bases that match TRBD1. As DNA, the CDR3 is TGTGCCAGCAGCCGGGGACAGGGGAATGAAAAACTGTTTTTT. Amino acids: CASSRGQGNEKLFF. The full variable domain, in which reference TRBV7-9 and TRBJ1-4 provide the parts outside the CDR3, is DTGVSQNPRHKITKRGQNVTFRCDPISEHNRLYWYRQTLGQGPEFLTYFQNEAQLEKSRLLSDRFSAERPKGSFSTLEIQRTEQGDSAMYLCASSRGQGNEKLFFGSGTQLSVL.